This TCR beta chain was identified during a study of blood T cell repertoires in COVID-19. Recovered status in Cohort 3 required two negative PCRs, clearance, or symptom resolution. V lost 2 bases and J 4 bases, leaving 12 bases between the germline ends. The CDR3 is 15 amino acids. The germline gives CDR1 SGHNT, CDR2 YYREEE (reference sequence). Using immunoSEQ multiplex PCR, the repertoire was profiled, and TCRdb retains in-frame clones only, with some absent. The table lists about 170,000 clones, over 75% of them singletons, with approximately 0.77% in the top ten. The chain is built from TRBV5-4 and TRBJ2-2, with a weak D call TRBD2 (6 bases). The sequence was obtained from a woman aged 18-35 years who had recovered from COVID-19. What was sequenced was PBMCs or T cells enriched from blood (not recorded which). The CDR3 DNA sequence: TGTGCCAGCAGCTTTGGCGGGATAAGCACCGGGGAGCTGTTTTTT. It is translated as CASSFGGISTGELFF. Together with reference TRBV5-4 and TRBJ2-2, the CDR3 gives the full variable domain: ETGVTQSPTHLIKTRGQQVTLRCSSQSGHNTVSWYQQALGQGPQFIFQYYREEENGRGNFPPRFSGLQFPNYSSELNVNALELDDSALYLCASSFGGISTGELFFGEGSRLTVL.